The sequence of this T cell receptor (beta chain) was determined in a study of CD8 T cells in Susac syndrome. Study-wide results and caveats: It was acknowledged in the study that the number of individuals who were included in its TCR sequencing and HLA analysis was relatively small.

RNA amounts of about 0.5 to 1 ug underwent reverse transcription with random hexamers. Multiplex immunoSEQ PCR targeted 54 Vbeta and 13 Jbeta TCR beta segments. TCRdb called the immunoSEQ multiplex PCR reads again in MiXCR, with one record for every CDR3 protein. The data show roughly 330,000 distinct CDR3 sequences, about 90% seen once. V shed 5 bases and J shed 8 bases, with 6 bases lying between them. This CDR3 spans 11 amino acids. Germline V gives CDR1 PRHDT, CDR2 FYEKMQ (reference sequence). TCR beta from blood CD8+ and CD4+ T cells was sequenced. About this clonotype: Its antigen is unidentified.

Sequenced: CD4+ T cells from PBMCs. The sequence came from a human donor with multiple sclerosis. The chain uses TRBV13 and TRBJ2-2; D is uncertain. This chain's CDR3 is CASSLQGELFF. CDR3 bases: TGTGCCAGCAGCCTACAAGGGGAGCTGTTTTTT.